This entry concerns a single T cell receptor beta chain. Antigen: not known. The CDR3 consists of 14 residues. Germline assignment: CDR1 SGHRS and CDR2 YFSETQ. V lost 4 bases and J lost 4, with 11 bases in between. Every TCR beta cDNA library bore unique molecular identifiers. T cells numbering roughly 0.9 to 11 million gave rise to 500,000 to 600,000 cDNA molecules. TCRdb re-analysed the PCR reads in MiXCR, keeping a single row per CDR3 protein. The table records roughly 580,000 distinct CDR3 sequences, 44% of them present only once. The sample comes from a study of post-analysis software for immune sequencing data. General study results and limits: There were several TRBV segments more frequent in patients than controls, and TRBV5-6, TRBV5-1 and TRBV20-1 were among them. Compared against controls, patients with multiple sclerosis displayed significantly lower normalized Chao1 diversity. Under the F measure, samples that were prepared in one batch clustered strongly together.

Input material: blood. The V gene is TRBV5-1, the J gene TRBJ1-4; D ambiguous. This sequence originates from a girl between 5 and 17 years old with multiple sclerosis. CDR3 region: CASSQDRHNEKLFF. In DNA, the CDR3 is TGCGCCAGCAGCCAGGACCGACATAATGAAAAACTGTTTTTT.